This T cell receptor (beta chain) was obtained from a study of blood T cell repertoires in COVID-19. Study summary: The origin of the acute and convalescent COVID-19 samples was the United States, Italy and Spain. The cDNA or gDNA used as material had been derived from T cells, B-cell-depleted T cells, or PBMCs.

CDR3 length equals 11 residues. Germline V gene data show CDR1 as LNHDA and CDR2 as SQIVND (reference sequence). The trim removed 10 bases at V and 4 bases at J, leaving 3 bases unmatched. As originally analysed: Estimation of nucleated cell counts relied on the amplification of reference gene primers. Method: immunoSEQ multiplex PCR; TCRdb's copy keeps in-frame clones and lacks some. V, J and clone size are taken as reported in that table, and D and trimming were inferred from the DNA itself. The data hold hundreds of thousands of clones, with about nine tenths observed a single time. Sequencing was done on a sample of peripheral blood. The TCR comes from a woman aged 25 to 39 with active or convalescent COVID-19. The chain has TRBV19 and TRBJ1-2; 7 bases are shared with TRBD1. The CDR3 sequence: CATGTAYGYTF. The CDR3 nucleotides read TGTGCCACTGGGACAGCCTATGGCTACACCTTC. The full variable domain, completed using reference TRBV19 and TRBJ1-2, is DGGITQSPKYLFRKEGQNVTLSCEQNLNHDAMYWYRQDPGQGLRLIYYSQIVNDFQKGDIAEGYSVSREKKESFPLTVTSAQKNPTAFYLCATGTAYGYTFGSGTRLTVV.